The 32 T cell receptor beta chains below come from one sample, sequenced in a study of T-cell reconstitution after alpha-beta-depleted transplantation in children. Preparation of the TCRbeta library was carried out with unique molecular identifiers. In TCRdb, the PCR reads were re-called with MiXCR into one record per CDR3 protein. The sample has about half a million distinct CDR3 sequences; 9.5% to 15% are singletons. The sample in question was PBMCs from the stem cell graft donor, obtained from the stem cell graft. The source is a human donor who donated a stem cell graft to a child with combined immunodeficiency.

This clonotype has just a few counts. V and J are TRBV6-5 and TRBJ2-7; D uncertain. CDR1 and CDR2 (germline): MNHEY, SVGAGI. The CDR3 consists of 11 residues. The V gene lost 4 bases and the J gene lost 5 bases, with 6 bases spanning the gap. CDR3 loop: CASSSYHEQYF. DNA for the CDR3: TGTGCCAGCAGTTCTTACCACGAGCAGTACTTC.

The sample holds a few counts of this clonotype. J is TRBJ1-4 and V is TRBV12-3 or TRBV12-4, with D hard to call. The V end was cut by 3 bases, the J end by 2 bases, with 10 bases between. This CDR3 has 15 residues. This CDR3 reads CASSFMGNTNEKLFF. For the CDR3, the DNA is TGTGCCAGCAGTTTTATGGGAAATACTAATGAAAAACTGTTTTTT.

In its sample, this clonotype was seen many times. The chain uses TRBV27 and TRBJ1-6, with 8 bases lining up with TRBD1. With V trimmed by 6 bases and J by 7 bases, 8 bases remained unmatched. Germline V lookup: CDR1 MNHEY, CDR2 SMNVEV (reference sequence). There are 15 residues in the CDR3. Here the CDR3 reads CASSHRQGINSPLHF. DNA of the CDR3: TGTGCCAGCAGCCACCGACAGGGGATCAATTCACCCCTCCACTTT.

This CDR3 is CASSLAGSDGTDTQYF. CDR3 nucleotides: TGTGCCAGCAGCTTAGCGGGGTCGGACGGCACAGATACGCAGTATTTT. This chain connects TRBV11-1 to TRBJ2-3, with D hard to call. V was shortened by 0 bases and J by 1 base, with 11 bases between the two germline ends. The germline V gene encodes CDR1 SGHAT and CDR2 FQDESV (reference sequence). CDR3 size: 16 residues.

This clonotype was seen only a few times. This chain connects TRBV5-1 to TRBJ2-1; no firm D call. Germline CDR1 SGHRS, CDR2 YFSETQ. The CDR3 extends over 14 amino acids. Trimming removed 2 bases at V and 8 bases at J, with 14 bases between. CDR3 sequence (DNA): TGCGCCAGCAGCTTAATCAGTCAAGTGGATGAGCAGTTCTTC. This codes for CASSLISQVDEQFF.

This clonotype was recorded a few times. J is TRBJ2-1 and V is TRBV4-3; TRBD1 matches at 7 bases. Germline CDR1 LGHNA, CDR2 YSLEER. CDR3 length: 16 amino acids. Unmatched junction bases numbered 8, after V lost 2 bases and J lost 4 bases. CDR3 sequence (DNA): TGCGCCAGCAGCCAACAACCGGGACAGCCATACAATGAGCAGTTCTTC. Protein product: CASSQQPGQPYNEQFF.

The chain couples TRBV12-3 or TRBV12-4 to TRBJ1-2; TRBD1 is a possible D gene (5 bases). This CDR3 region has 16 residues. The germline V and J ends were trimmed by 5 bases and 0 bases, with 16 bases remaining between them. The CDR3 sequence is CASSHGWGTTNYGYTF. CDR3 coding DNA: TGTGCCAGCAGTCATGGGTGGGGGACCACTAACTATGGCTACACCTTC.

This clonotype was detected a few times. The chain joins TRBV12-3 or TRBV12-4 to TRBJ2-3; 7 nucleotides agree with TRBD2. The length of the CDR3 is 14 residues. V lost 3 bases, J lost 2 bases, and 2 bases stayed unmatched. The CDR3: CASSFGRLTDTQYF. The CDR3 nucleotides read TGTGCCAGCAGTTTCGGGAGGCTCACAGATACGCAGTATTTT.

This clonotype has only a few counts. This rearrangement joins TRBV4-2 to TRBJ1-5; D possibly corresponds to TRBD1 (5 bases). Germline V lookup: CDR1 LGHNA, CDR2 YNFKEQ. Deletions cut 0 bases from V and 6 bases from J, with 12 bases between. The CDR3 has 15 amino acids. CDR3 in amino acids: CASSQDDSYGQPQHF. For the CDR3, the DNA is TGTGCCAGCAGCCAAGATGACAGTTATGGTCAGCCCCAGCATTTT.

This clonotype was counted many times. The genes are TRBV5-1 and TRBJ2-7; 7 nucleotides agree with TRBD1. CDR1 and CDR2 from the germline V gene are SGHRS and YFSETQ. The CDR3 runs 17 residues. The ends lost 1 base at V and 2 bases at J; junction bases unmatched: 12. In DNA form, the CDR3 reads TGCGCCAGCAGCTTGTCTGTGATACTACAGGGGCCCTACGAGCAGTACTTC. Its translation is CASSLSVILQGPYEQYF.

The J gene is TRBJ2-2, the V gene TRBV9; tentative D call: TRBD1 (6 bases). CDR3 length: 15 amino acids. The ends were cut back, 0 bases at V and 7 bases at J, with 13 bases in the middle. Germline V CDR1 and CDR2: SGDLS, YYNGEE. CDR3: CASSVETGSIGELFF. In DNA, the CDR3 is TGTGCCAGCAGCGTAGAAACAGGGTCGATCGGGGAGCTGTTTTTT.

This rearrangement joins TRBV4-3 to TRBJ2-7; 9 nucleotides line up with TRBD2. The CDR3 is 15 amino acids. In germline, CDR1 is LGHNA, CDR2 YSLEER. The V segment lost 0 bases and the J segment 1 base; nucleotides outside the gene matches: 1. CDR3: CASSQEGLASYEQYF. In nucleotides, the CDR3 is TGCGCCAGCAGCCAAGAAGGACTAGCGTCCTACGAGCAGTACTTC.

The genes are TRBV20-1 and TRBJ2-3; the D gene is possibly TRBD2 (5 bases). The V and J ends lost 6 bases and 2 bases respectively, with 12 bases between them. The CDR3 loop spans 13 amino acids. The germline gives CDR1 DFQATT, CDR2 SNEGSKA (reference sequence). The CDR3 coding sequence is TGCAGTGCCGACCGGGATAACACAGATACGCAGTATTTT. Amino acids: CSADRDNTDTQYF.

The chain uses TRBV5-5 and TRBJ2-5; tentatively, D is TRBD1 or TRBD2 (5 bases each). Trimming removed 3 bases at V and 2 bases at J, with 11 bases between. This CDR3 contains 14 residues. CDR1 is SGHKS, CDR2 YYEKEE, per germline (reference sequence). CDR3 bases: TGTGCCAGCAGCTGGGACCTGGGGCAAGAGACCCAGTACTTC. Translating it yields CASSWDLGQETQYF. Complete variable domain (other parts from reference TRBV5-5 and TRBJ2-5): DAGVTQSPTHLIKTRGQQVTLRCSPISGHKSVSWYQQVLGQGPQFIFQYYEKEERGRGNFPDRFSARQFPNYSSELNVNALLLGDSALYLCASSWDLGQETQYFGPGTRLLVL.

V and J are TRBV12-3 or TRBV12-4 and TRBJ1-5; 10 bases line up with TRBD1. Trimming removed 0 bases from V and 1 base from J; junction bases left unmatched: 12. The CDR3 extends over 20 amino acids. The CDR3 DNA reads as TGTGCCAGCAGTTTAGCGCTGGGGACAGGGGAGTTTCGGAGCAATCAGCCCCAGCATTTT. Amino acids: CASSLALGTGEFRSNQPQHF.

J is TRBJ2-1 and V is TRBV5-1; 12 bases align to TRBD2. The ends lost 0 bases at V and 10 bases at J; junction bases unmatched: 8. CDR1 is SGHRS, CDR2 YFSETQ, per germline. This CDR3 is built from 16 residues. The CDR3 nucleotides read TGCGCCAGCAGCTTGGCCGCTAGCGGGGGGGCAGGGGAGCAGTTCTTC. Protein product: CASSLAASGGAGEQFF.

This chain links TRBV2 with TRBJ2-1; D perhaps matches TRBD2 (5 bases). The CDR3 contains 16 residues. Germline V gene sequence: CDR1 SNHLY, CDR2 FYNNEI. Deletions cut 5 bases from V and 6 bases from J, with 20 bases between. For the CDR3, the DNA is TGTGCCAGCAGTCTAAACCTACTAGGTACCGGCAATGAGCAGTTCTTC. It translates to CASSLNLLGTGNEQFF.

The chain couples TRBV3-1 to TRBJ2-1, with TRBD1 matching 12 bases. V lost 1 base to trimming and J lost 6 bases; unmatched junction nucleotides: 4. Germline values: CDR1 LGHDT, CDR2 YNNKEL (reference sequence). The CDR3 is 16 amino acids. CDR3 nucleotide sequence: TGTGCCAGCAGCCAAGGACCGGGACAGGGGGCCAATGAGCAGTTCTTC. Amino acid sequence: CASSQGPGQGANEQFF.

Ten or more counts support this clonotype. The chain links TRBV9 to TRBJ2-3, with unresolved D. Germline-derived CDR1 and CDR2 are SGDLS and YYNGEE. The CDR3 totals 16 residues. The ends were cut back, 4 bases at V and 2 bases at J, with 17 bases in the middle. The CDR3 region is CASSSSRQTHTDTQYF. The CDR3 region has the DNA TGTGCCAGCAGCTCATCTAGGCAGACACACACAGATACGCAGTATTTT.

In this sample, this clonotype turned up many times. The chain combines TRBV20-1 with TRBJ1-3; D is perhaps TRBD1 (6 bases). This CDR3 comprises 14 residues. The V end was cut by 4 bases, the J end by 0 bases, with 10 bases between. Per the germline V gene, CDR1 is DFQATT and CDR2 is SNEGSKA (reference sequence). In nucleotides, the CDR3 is TGCAGTGCTACTACAGGGTACTCTGGAAACACCATATATTTT. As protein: CSATTGYSGNTIYF.

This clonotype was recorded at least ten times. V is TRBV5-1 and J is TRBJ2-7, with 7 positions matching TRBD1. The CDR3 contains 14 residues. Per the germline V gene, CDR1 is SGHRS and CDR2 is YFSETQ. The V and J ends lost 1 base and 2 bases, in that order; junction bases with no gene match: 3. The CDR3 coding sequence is TGCGCCAGCAGCTTGCTGCAGGGGGCCTACGAGCAGTACTTC. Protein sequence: CASSLLQGAYEQYF.

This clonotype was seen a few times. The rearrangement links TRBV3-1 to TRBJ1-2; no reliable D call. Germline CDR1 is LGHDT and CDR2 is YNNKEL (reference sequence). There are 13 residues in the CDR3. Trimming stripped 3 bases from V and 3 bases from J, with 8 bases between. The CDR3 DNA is TGTGCCAGCAGCCAGAGGAGTTACTATGGCTACACCTTC. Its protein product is CASSQRSYYGYTF.

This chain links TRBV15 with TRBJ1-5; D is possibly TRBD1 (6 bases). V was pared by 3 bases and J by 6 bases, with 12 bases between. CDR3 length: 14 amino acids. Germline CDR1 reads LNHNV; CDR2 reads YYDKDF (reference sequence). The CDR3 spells CATSSDQGIQPQHF. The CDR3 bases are TGTGCCACCAGCAGCGACCAGGGGATTCAGCCCCAGCATTTT.

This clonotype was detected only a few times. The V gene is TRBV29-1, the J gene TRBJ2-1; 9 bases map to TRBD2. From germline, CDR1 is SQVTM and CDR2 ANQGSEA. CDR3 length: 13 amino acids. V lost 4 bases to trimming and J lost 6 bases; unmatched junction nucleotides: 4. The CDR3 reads CSVVGREGNEQFF. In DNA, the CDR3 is TGCAGCGTTGTTGGGCGGGAGGGCAATGAGCAGTTCTTC.

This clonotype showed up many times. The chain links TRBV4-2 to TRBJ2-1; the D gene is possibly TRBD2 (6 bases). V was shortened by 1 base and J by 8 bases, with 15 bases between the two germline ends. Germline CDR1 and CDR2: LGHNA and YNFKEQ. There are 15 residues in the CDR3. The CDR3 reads CASSQVETSSDEQFF. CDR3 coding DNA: TGTGCCAGCAGCCAAGTCGAAACTAGCTCAGATGAGCAGTTCTTC.

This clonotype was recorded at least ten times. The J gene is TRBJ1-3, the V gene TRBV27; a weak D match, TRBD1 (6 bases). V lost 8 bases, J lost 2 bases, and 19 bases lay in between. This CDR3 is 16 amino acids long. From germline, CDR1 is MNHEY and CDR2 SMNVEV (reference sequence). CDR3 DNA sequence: TGTGCCAGCGCACCGATACCGACAGGCGCTGGAAACACCATATATTTT. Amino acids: CASAPIPTGAGNTIYF.

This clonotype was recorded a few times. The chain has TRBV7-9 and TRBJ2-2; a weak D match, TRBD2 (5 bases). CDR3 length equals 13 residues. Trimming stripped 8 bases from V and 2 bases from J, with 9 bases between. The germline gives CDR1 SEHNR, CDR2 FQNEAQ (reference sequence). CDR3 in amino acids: CASRDLNTGELFF. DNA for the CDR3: TGTGCCAGCCGGGATTTAAACACCGGGGAGCTGTTTTTT.

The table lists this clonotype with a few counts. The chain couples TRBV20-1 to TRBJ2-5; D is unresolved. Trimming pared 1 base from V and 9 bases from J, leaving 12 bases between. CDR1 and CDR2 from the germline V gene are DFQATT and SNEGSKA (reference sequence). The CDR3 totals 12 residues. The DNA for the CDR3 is TGCAGTGCTAGAGGGGCAGGAATCCCCCAGTACTTC. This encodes CSARGAGIPQYF.

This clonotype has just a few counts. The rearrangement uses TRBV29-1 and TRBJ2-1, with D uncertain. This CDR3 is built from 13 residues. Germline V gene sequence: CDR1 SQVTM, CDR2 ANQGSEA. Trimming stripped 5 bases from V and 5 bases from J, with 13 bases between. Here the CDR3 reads CSVNPNRDNEQFF. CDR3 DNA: TGCAGCGTTAACCCTAATAGAGACAATGAGCAGTTCTTC.

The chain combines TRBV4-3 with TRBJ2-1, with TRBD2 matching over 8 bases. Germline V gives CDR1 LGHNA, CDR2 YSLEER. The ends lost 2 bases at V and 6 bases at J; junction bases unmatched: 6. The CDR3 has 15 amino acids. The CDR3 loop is CASSQSPGGSNEQFF. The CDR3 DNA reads TGCGCCAGCAGCCAATCGCCGGGGGGGAGCAATGAGCAGTTCTTC.

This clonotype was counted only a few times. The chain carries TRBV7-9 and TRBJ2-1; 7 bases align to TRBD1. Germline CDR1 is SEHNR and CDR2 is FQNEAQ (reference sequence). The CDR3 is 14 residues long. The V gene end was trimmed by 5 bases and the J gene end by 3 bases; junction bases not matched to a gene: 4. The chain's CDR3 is CASSPQGDYNEQFF. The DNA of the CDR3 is TGTGCCAGCAGCCCTCAGGGGGACTACAATGAGCAGTTCTTC.

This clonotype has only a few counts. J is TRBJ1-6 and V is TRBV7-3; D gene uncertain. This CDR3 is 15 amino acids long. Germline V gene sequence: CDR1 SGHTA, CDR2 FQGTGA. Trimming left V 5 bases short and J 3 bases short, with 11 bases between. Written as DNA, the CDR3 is TGTGCCAGCAGCCTCTCGACAAGCTATAATTCACCCCTCCACTTT. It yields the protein CASSLSTSYNSPLHF.